These 21 T cell receptor beta chains originate from one sample sequenced in a study of low-dose radiotherapy and immunotherapy resistance in tumors. Sample time point: before trial treatment. First-strand cDNA used TRAV- and TRBV-specific primers, covering alpha and beta chains. Over 20 PCR cycles, TCRs were amplified from a constant-region primer and V-primer adapter. TCRdb recomputed calls from the reads with MiXCR, one row per CDR3 protein. The sample records 70,000 to 90,000 distinct CDR3 sequences, roughly a sixth being singletons. The material sequenced was PBMCs, taken before treatment. All receptors come from a male donor with prostate cancer.

This clonotype was observed many times. The chain employs TRBV18 and TRBJ1-1; 9 nucleotides agree with TRBD1. Germline CDR1 reads KGHSH; CDR2 reads LQKENI. After removal of 2 bases from V and 5 bases from J, the junction contained 12 bases not matched to a gene. CDR3 size: 17 residues. CDR3 nucleotide sequence: TGTGCCAGCTCACCAATGTGGGCCACAGGGGGCGAAACTGAAGCTTTCTTT. Amino acid sequence: CASSPMWATGGETEAFF.

This clonotype was counted ten times or more. V gene TRBV30 combines with J gene TRBJ2-7, with 8 positions matching TRBD1. Per germline, CDR1 GTSNPN and CDR2 SVGIG (reference sequence). Trimming cost V 5 bases and J 4 bases; bases outside gene matches: 7. CDR3 length: 13 residues. In nucleotides, the CDR3 is TGTGCCTGGGCCTTACGGGACAGGTACGAGCAGTACTTC. Residues: CAWALRDRYEQYF.

A few counts support this clonotype. The chain joins TRBV5-1 to TRBJ2-3; D gene ambiguous. V gave up 0 bases and J gave up 1 base, with 9 bases separating them. This CDR3 contains 15 residues. Germline-derived CDR1 and CDR2 are SGHRS and YFSETQ. The CDR3 loop is CASSLGQWGTDTQYF. CDR3 nucleotides: TGCGCCAGCAGCTTGGGGCAGTGGGGCACAGATACGCAGTATTTT.

In regard to this clonotype: Since a much larger clone is just one base distant, this may be a read error. The chain couples TRBV4-3 to TRBJ2-1; D gene uncertain. The CDR3 is 12 amino acids. CDR1 and CDR2 from the germline V gene are LGHNA and YSLEER. This CDR3 reads CANSHEYNEQFF. In DNA, the CDR3 is TGCGCCAACAGCCATGAATACAATGAGCAGTTCTTC.

This clonotype was recorded many times. The J gene is TRBJ2-2, the V gene TRBV5-1; D may be TRBD1 (6 bases). The CDR3 is 15 amino acids. The V end lost 7 bases, the J end lost 0 bases, and 13 bases lay between the germline ends. Germline CDR1 and CDR2: SGHRS and YFSETQ. The CDR3 DNA sequence: TGCGCCAGCGGTTCGGACAGAGCGAACACCGGGGAGCTGTTTTTT. Its translation is CASGSDRANTGELFF. Drawing the rest from reference TRBV5-1 and TRBJ2-2, the complete variable domain is KAGVTQTPRYLIKTRGQQVTLSCSPISGHRSVSWYQQTPGQGLQFLFEYFSETQRNKGNFPGRFSGRQFSNSRSEMNVSTLELGDSALYLCASGSDRANTGELFFGEGSRLTVL.

CDR3 loop: CASSLDPSDETQYF. The CDR3, as DNA: TGTGCCAGCAGCTTGGACCCTAGTGATGAGACCCAGTACTTC. The gene calls are TRBV5-4 and TRBJ2-5; D remains unclear. V lost 0 bases and J lost 5, with 11 bases in between. This CDR3 contains 14 residues. The germline V gene has CDR1 SGHNT and CDR2 YYREEE (reference sequence).

As for this clonotype: A far more abundant clone sits one base away, making this likely a read error. CDR3 region: CASSLALNRQLHSPLHF. Here the CDR3 DNA reads TGTGCCAGCAGCTTGGCCTTGAACAGACAACTTCATTCACCCCTCCACTTT. The rearrangement uses TRBV5-5 and TRBJ1-6, with unresolved D. The germline V and J ends were trimmed by 0 bases and 8 bases, with 18 bases remaining between them. Germline lookup yields CDR1 SGHKS and CDR2 YYEKEE (reference sequence). The CDR3 is made up of 17 amino acids.

This clonotype occurred many times. V gene TRBV25-1 combines with J gene TRBJ1-2; 8 bases are a match to TRBD1. The CDR3 length is 13 residues. Germline V CDR1 and CDR2: MGHDK, SYGVNS. After removal of 6 bases from V and 9 bases from J, the junction contained 9 bases not matched to a gene. CDR3 in DNA: TGTGCCAGCAGAGAACCCCGGACAGGGAGCTACACCTTC. Amino acids: CASREPRTGSYTF.

This clonotype turned up a few times. The chain links TRBV23-1 to TRBJ1-5; possible D gene TRBD1, 6 bases. TRBV23-1 has ORF status, its function being uncertain. Trimming removed 4 bases at V and 6 bases at J, with 13 bases between. The CDR3 runs 14 residues. The CDR3 region has the DNA TGCGCCAGCAGTCGACCGACAGGAGGTCAGCCCCAGCATTTT. Translating it yields CASSRPTGGQPQHF.

This clonotype was observed at least ten times. The CDR3 DNA reads TGTGCCAGCGCCATCGGGACAGGTTCGGACGAGCAGTACTTC. Encoded protein: CASAIGTGSDEQYF. The V gene is TRBV7-9, the J gene TRBJ2-7; 8 nucleotides line up with TRBD1. This CDR3 comprises 14 residues. The V gene end was trimmed by 8 bases and the J gene end by 5 bases; junction bases not matched to a gene: 11. Germline V CDR1 and CDR2: SEHNR, FQNEAQ (reference sequence).

This clonotype was recorded a few times. The chain uses TRBV7-2 and TRBJ2-2; D gene unclear. With 5 bases removed from V and 4 bases from J, the gap between germline ends came to 8 bases. There are 13 residues in the CDR3. Looked up from germline, CDR1 is SGHTA and CDR2 is FQGNSA. The CDR3 reads CASSRFGTGELFF. CDR3 nucleotide sequence: TGTGCCAGCAGCCGTTTTGGCACCGGGGAGCTGTTTTTT.

The chain is built from TRBV19 and TRBJ2-5; either TRBD1 or TRBD2 may supply D (6 bases each). V was trimmed by 6 bases and J by 2 bases, leaving 10 bases between them. CDR3 size: 13 residues. From germline, CDR1 is LNHDA and CDR2 SQIVND (reference sequence). CDR3 nucleotide sequence: TGTGCCAGTAGCGGGGGCGGACAAGAGACCCAGTACTTC. This codes for CASSGGGQETQYF.

The chain carries TRBV4-2 and TRBJ2-7; D remains ambiguous. Trimming removed 4 bases at V and 11 bases at J, with 15 bases between. The V gene's germline CDR1 is LGHNA and CDR2 YNFKEQ. The CDR3 sequence is 12 residues long. CDR3 residues: CASSLHETKEYF. The CDR3 nucleotides read TGTGCCAGCAGCCTGCATGAAACTAAGGAGTACTTC.

This clonotype appeared many times. The rearrangement joins TRBV2 to TRBJ2-5; tentative D call: TRBD1 (6 bases). This CDR3 is built from 17 residues. Deletions cut 4 bases from V and 2 bases from J, with 20 bases between. In germline, CDR1 is SNHLY, CDR2 FYNNEI. CDR3 region: CASSGPGQNSWQETQYF. In DNA, the CDR3 is TGTGCCAGCAGTGGTCCGGGACAAAACTCCTGGCAAGAGACCCAGTACTTC.

This clonotype was counted ten times or more. The rearrangement links TRBV18 to TRBJ2-2; 7 bases are shared with TRBD1. The CDR3 spans 14 residues. Germline V gene sequence: CDR1 KGHSH, CDR2 LQKENI. V trimming: 4 bases; J trimming: 1 base; junction bases outside the gene matches: 0. The CDR3 bases are TGTGCCAGCTCACGGACAGGGAACACCGGGGAGCTGTTTTTT. It specifies CASSRTGNTGELFF.

This clonotype showed up many times. The chain links TRBV3-1 to TRBJ2-5; D may be TRBD1 or TRBD2 (5 bases each). Germline assignment: CDR1 LGHDT and CDR2 YNNKEL (reference sequence). Trimming took off 2 bases at V and 7 bases at J, with 17 bases between the two ends. The CDR3 contains 15 residues. The CDR3 DNA is TGTGCCAGCAGCCAAAACCGGGACCTACGAGGGACCCAGTACTTC. Its translation: CASSQNRDLRGTQYF.

A few counts support this clonotype. J is TRBJ2-5 and V is TRBV23-1; no clear D gene. TRBV23-1 is an ORF, and what it does is uncertain. The CDR3 is made up of 12 amino acids. Trimming pared 3 bases from V and 2 bases from J, leaving 4 bases between. The CDR3: CASSHWQETQYF. CDR3 coding DNA: TGCGCCAGCAGTCATTGGCAAGAGACCCAGTACTTC.

This clonotype was found many times. The gene calls are TRBV6-2 or TRBV6-3 and TRBJ2-5; 9 positions match TRBD1. The CDR3 consists of 16 residues. Germline-derived CDR1 and CDR2 are MNHEY and SVGEGT. Germline trimming cut 2 bases from V and 2 bases from J; bases unmatched to any gene: 6. CDR3 protein: CASSYRDRALQETQYF. The CDR3 nucleotides read TGTGCCAGCAGTTACCGGGACAGGGCACTTCAAGAGACCCAGTACTTC.

This clonotype has ten or more counts. J is TRBJ1-2 and V is TRBV7-9; D gene unclear. Germline CDR1 SEHNR, CDR2 FQNEAQ (reference sequence). Trimming took 2 bases from V and 3 from J, leaving 7 bases between them. The CDR3 spans 13 residues. CDR3 DNA sequence: TGTGCCAGCAGCTTAAAAGCGGACTATGGCTACACCTTC. Translating it yields CASSLKADYGYTF.

V is TRBV27 and J is TRBJ2-5; D possibly matches TRBD1 or TRBD2 (7 bases each). The germline V gene has CDR1 MNHEY and CDR2 SMNVEV (reference sequence). The ends were cut back, 4 bases at V and 4 bases at J, with 19 bases in the middle. This CDR3 spans 16 amino acids. The CDR3 spells CASSSPQGGAGETQYF. The CDR3 DNA sequence: TGTGCCAGCAGTTCCCCGCAGGGGGGGGCGGGAGAGACCCAGTACTTC.

This clonotype occurred many times. This sequence joins TRBV6-2 or TRBV6-3 and TRBJ2-1; 9 bases map to TRBD2. CDR3 length equals 14 residues. V shed 9 bases, J shed 5 bases, and the junction held 8 bases outside the gene matches. Looked up from germline, CDR1 is MNHEY and CDR2 is SVGEGT. CDR3 sequence reads: CASEGLAGNNEQFF. The CDR3, as DNA: TGTGCCAGTGAGGGGCTAGCGGGGAACAATGAGCAGTTCTTC.